This T cell receptor (beta chain) was recorded in a study of follicular helper T cells after annual influenza vaccination. Study-wide background: Across the 2013-2014, 2014-2015 and 2015-2016 vaccination seasons, some subjects were resampled.

TCRB sequencing was done at Survey resolution level. This table comes from immunoSEQ multiplex PCR, and its TCRdb copy is limited to in-frame clones, with some not included. This repertoire shows about 14,000 clones, just under 85% found once; its top ten account for roughly 0.28%. As to time point: 2014-2015 season, pre-vaccination. Adults received seasonal inactivated influenza vaccine, with sorted blood CD4 subsets sequenced before and after. Vaccine contraindications, substance abuse, HIV/AIDS, active malignancy and active illness excluded donors. This specimen was CXCR5- memory CD4+ T cells sorted from blood, taken on the day of influenza vaccination. The TCR was taken from an adult who received the influenza vaccine.

CDR3 protein: CASKTALESPLHF. In nucleotides, the CDR3 is TGTGCCAGCAAGACAGCTTTGGAATCACCCCTCCACTTT. The genes are TRBV2 and TRBJ1-6; D perhaps matches TRBD1 (5 bases). Germline V gene data show CDR1 as SNHLY and CDR2 as FYNNEI. This CDR3 is 13 amino acids long. Trimming removed 7 bases at V and 10 bases at J, with 14 bases between.